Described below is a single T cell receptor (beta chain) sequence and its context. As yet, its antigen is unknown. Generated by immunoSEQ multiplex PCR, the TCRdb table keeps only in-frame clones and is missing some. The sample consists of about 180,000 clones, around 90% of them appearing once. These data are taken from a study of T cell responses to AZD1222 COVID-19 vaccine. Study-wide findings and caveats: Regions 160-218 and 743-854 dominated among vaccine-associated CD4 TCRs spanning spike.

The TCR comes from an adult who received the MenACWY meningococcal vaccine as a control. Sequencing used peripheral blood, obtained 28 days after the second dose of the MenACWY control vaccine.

CDR3 region: CSVEKGDTQYF. Written as DNA, the CDR3 is TGCAGCGTTGAAAAGGGAGATACGCAGTATTTT. The chain is built from TRBV29-1 and TRBJ2-3; D is uncertain. Trimming removed 2 bases from V and 5 bases from J, with 5 bases in between. The V gene's germline CDR1 is SQVTM and CDR2 ANQGSEA. The CDR3 sequence is 11 residues long.